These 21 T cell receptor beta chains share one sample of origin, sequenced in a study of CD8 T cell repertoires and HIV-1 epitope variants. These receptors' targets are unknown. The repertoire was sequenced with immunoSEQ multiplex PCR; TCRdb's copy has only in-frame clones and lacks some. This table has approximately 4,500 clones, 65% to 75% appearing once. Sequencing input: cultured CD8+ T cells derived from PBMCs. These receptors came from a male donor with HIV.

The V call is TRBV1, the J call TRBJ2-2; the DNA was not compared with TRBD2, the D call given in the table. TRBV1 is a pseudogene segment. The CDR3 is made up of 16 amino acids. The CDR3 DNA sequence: TGCACCAGCAGCCAGATCTGGGAGGTGAACACCGGGGAGCTGTTTTTT. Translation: CTSSQIWEVNTGELFF.

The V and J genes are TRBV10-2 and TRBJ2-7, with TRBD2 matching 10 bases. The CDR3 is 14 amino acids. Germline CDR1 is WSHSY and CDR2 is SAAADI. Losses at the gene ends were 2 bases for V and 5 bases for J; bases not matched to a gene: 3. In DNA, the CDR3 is TGCGCCAGCAGTGAGACTAGCGGGACCGACGAGCAGTACTTC. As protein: CASSETSGTDEQYF.

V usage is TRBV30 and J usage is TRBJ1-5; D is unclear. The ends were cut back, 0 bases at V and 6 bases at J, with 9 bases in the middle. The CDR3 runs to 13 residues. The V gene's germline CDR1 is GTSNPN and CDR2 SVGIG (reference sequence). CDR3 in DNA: TGTGCCTGGAGTGTACGTGGTCTTCAGCCCCAGCATTTT. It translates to CAWSVRGLQPQHF.

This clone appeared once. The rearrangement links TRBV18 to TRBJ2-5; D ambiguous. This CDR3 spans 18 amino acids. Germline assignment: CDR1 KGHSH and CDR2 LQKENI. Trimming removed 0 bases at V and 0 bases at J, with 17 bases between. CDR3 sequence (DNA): TGTGCCAGCTCACCACCGCAGGCAGGACCGCTTTACCAAGAGACCCAGTACTTC. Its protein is CASSPPQAGPLYQETQYF.

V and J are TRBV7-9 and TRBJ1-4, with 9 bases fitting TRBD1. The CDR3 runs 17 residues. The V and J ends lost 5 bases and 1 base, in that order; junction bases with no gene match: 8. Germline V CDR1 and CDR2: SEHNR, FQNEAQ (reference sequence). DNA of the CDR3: TGTGCCAGCAGCCCCGGGACAGGGATCGTAACTAATGAAAAACTGTTTTTT. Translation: CASSPGTGIVTNEKLFF.

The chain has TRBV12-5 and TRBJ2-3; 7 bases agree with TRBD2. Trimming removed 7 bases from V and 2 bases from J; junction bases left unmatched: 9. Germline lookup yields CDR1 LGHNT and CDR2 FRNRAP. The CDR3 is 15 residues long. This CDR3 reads CASALGTTYTDTQYF. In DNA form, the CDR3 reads TGTGCTAGTGCCCTTGGGACTACTTACACAGATACGCAGTATTTT.

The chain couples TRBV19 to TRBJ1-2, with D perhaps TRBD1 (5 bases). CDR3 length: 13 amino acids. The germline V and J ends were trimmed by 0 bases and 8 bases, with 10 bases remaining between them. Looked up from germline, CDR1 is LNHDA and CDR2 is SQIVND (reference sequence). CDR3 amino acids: CASSIDHRGGYTF. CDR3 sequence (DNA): TGTGCCAGTAGTATAGATCATCGGGGGGGCTACACCTTC.

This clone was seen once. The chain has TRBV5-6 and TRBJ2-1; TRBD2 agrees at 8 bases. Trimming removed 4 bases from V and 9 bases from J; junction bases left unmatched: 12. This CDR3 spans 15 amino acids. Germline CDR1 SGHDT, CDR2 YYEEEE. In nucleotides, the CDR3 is TGTGCCAGCAGCCCGTTGGGAAACAGCGGGGGTGAGCAGTTCTTC. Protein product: CASSPLGNSGGEQFF.

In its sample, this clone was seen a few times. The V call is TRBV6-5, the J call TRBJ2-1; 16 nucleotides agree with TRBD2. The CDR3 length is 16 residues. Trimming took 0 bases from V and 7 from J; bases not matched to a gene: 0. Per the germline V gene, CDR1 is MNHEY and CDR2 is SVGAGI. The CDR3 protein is CASSYSGLAGGNEQFF. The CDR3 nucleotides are TGTGCCAGCAGTTACTCGGGACTAGCGGGGGGGAATGAGCAGTTCTTC.

The DNA for the CDR3 is TGTGCCAGCAGCTTAGAGGGAGGATCGACAGGGAATAACTATGGCTACACCTTC. Amino acid sequence: CASSLEGGSTGNNYGYTF. The rearrangement uses TRBV7-8 and TRBJ1-2; 7 bases agree with TRBD1. The CDR3 extends over 18 amino acids. Germline CDR1 is SGHVS and CDR2 is FQNEAQ. The junction had 12 bases not matched to a gene; V was cut back by 1 base and J by 1 base.

The CDR3 spells CASSQQGGTEAFF. CDR3 nucleotide sequence: TGTGCCAGCAGCCAGCAGGGGGGCACTGAAGCTTTCTTT. The V call is TRBV5-4, the J call TRBJ1-1; TRBD1 matches 7 bases. This CDR3 spans 13 amino acids. Germline V gene lookup returns CDR1 SGHNT and CDR2 YYREEE (reference sequence). Losses at the gene ends were 4 bases for V and 4 bases for J; bases not matched to a gene: 4.

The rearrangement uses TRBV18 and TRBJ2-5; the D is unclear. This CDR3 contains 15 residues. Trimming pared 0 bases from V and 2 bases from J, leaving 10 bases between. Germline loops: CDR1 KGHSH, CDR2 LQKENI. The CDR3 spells CASSPPPPSQETQYF. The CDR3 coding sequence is TGTGCCAGCTCACCACCGCCGCCCTCTCAAGAGACCCAGTACTTC.

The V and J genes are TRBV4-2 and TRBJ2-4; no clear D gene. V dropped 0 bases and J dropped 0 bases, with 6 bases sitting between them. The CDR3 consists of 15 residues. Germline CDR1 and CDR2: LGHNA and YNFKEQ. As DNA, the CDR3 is TGTGCCAGCAGCCAAGATCGACTAGCCAAAAACATTCAGTACTTC. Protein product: CASSQDRLAKNIQYF.

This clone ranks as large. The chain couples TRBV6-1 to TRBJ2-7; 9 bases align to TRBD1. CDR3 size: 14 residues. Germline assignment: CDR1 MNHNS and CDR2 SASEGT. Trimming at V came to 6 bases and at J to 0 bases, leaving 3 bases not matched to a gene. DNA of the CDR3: TGTGCCAGCAGACAGGGGGCTTCCTCCTACGAGCAGTACTTC. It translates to CASRQGASSYEQYF.

CDR3 coding DNA: TGTGCCAGCGCCCAACCGACAGGGAGGGAGGGCTACACCTTC. Its translation is CASAQPTGREGYTF. The chain is built from TRBV11-2 and TRBJ1-2, with 7 bases that match TRBD1. CDR1 SGHAT and CDR2 FQNNGV come from the germline V gene. Germline trimming cut 8 bases from V and 8 bases from J; bases unmatched to any gene: 14. The CDR3 spans 14 residues.

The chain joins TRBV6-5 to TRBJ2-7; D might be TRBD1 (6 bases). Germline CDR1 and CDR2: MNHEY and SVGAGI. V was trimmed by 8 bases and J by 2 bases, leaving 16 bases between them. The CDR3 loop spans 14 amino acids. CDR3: CASAVNDRTYEQYF. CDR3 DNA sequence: TGTGCCAGCGCAGTCAATGACAGGACCTACGAGCAGTACTTC.

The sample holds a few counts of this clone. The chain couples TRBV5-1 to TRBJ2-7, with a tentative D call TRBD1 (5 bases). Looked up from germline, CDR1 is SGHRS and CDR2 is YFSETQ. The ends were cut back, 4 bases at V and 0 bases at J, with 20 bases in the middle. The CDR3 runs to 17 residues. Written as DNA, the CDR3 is TGCGCCAGCAGCGCCACTCCACAGGTATATGACTCCTACGAGCAGTACTTC. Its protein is CASSATPQVYDSYEQYF.

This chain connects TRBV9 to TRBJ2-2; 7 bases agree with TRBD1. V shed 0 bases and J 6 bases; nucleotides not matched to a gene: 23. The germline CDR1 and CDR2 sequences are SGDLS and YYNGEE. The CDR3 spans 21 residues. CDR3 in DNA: TGTGCCAGCAGCGTAGTCCAACTAGACCTTGAGACAGGGTTTAGCGCCGGGGAGCTGTTTTTT. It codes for CASSVVQLDLETGFSAGELFF.

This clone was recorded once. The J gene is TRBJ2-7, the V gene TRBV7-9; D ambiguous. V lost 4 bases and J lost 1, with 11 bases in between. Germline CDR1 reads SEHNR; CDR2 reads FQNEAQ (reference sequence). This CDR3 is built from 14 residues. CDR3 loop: CASSSQLGSYEQYF. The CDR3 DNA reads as TGTGCCAGCAGCTCCCAGTTAGGATCCTACGAGCAGTACTTC.

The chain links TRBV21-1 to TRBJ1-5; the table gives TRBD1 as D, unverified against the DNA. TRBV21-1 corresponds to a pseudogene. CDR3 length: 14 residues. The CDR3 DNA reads TGTGCCAGCAGGAAGAGAACAGGTGATCAGCCCCAGCATTTT. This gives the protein CASRKRTGDQPQHF.

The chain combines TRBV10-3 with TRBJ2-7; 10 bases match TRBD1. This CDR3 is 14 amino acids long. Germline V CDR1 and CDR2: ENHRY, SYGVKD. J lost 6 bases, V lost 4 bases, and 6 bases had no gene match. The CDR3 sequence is CAISVGGQGGEQYF. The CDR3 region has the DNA TGTGCCATCAGTGTGGGAGGACAGGGGGGCGAGCAGTACTTC.